The 21 T cell receptor beta chains below come from one sample, sequenced in a study of blood T cell repertoires in COVID-19. The protocol was immunoSEQ multiplex PCR, while the TCRdb copy is restricted to in-frame clones and leaves out a portion. The profile shows about 500,000 clones, roughly nine tenths of them singletons. The sample taken for sequencing was peripheral blood. Every receptor here comes from a woman aged 45-59 years with COVID-19, enrolled during active disease.

This clone was seen once. V usage is TRBV19 and J usage is TRBJ2-1, with TRBD1 identical over 9 bases. V gave up 10 bases and J gave up 3 bases; unmatched junction bases: 4. Germline CDR1 is LNHDA and CDR2 is SQIVND (reference sequence). The CDR3 is 13 amino acids. The DNA for the CDR3 is TGTGCCACCCGGGGACAGGGCTACAATGAGCAGTTCTTC. Protein product: CATRGQGYNEQFF.

The chain joins TRBV10-3 to TRBJ2-3; maybe TRBD2 (5 bases). The CDR3 consists of 13 residues. Germline CDR1 reads ENHRY; CDR2 reads SYGVKD. V dropped 8 bases and J dropped 2 bases, with 11 bases sitting between them. The CDR3 nucleotides are TGTGCCATCGGCGGCGGGCTCACAGATACGCAGTATTTT. It yields the protein CAIGGGLTDTQYF.

The gene calls are TRBV15 and TRBJ1-2; D gene ambiguous. V lost 0 bases to trimming and J lost 8 bases, with 10 bases between them. CDR1 and CDR2 (germline): LNHNV, YYDKDF (reference sequence). This CDR3 is built from 13 residues. The CDR3 reads CATSRDEQRGYTF. The CDR3 DNA sequence: TGTGCCACCAGCAGAGATGAACAGCGGGGCTACACCTTC.

V and J are TRBV7-2 and TRBJ2-7; D perhaps matches TRBD1 (5 bases). Trimming cost V 1 base and J 2 bases, with 12 bases left between them. CDR1 and CDR2 (germline): SGHTA, FQGNSA. This CDR3 has 15 amino acids. CDR3 DNA sequence: TGTGCCAGCAGCTTAGATGGGGCAAACCCCTACGAGCAGTACTTC. It codes for CASSLDGANPYEQYF.

The chain uses TRBV30 and TRBJ1-2, with 7 bases identical to TRBD1. Trimming at V came to 5 bases and at J to 4 bases, leaving 7 bases not matched to a gene. This CDR3 spans 13 amino acids. CDR1 and CDR2 from the germline V gene are GTSNPN and SVGIG (reference sequence). CDR3 in amino acids: CAWSRQGAYGYTF. As DNA, the CDR3 is TGTGCCTGGTCGAGACAGGGTGCCTATGGCTACACCTTC.

The chain recombines TRBV29-1 with TRBJ2-1; maybe TRBD1 (6 bases). The CDR3 consists of 11 residues. Trimming cost V 7 bases and J 5 bases, with 9 bases left between them. The V gene's germline CDR1 is SQVTM and CDR2 ANQGSEA. This chain's CDR3 is CSARDNNEQFF. The DNA of the CDR3 is TGCAGCGCCCGGGACAACAATGAGCAGTTCTTC.

The rearrangement links TRBV27 to TRBJ2-1; 10 bases are a match to TRBD2. The CDR3 extends over 17 amino acids. J gave up 4 bases and V 4 bases, and 10 bases lay outside the gene matches. The germline V gene encodes CDR1 MNHEY and CDR2 SMNVEV (reference sequence). CDR3 coding DNA: TGTGCCAGCAGTTCCCCGGGTAGCGGGGGGCCATACAATGAGCAGTTCTTC. Translating it yields CASSSPGSGGPYNEQFF.

This rearrangement joins TRBV5-5 to TRBJ2-1; 10 positions match TRBD2. The germline V gene encodes CDR1 SGHKS and CDR2 YYEKEE (reference sequence). The CDR3 sequence is 17 residues long. V shed 4 bases, J shed 3 bases, and the junction held 10 bases outside the gene matches. DNA of the CDR3: TGTGCCAGCAGCCTACCACTAGCGGGGATGCGCTACAATGAGCAGTTCTTC. It yields the protein CASSLPLAGMRYNEQFF. Looking up the rest from reference TRBV5-5 and TRBJ2-1 gives the full variable domain: DAGVTQSPTHLIKTRGQQVTLRCSPISGHKSVSWYQQVLGQGPQFIFQYYEKEERGRGNFPDRFSARQFPNYSSELNVNALLLGDSALYLCASSLPLAGMRYNEQFFGPGTRLTVL.

This rearrangement joins TRBV2 to TRBJ2-2; no clear D. Germline assignment: CDR1 SNHLY and CDR2 FYNNEI. V lost 2 bases and J lost 8, with 6 bases in between. There are 12 residues in the CDR3. The CDR3 is CASSEYVGELFF. The CDR3 DNA reads as TGTGCCAGCAGTGAATATGTTGGGGAGCTGTTTTTT.

Comments on this clone: In the same sample, other DNA sequences code for this CDR3. The rearrangement uses TRBV18 and TRBJ2-7; TRBD1 agrees at 7 bases. This CDR3 spans 14 amino acids. Trimming removed 3 bases from V and 3 bases from J; junction bases left unmatched: 5. Germline V lookup: CDR1 KGHSH, CDR2 LQKENI. The CDR3 protein is CASSPRQGVYEQYF. The DNA of the CDR3 is TGTGCCAGCTCACCTCGACAGGGAGTCTACGAGCAGTACTTC.

In regard to this clone: The same CDR3 also results from other DNA sequences found in this sample. V usage is TRBV24-1 and J usage is TRBJ2-1, with 7 bases fitting TRBD1. Germline V CDR1 and CDR2: KGHDR, SFDVKD. With V trimmed by 4 bases and J by 2 bases, 4 bases remained unmatched. The CDR3 loop spans 15 amino acids. CDR3 coding DNA: TGTGCCACCAGTGACCGGACAGGAGCCTACAATGAGCAGTTCTTC. The encoded protein is CATSDRTGAYNEQFF.

This rearrangement joins TRBV24-1 to TRBJ2-7; 8 nucleotides match TRBD1. This CDR3 spans 13 amino acids. V dropped 7 bases and J dropped 3; count of bases not matched to a gene: 4. Germline V gives CDR1 KGHDR, CDR2 SFDVKD. CDR3 coding DNA: TGTGCCACCAGAGCGACAGGGGACTACGAGCAGTACTTC. Translation: CATRATGDYEQYF.

The rearrangement uses TRBV30 and TRBJ1-5; 7 positions agree with TRBD1. This CDR3 is 13 amino acids long. The V gene's germline CDR1 is GTSNPN and CDR2 SVGIG (reference sequence). Trimming cost V 2 bases and J 7 bases; bases outside gene matches: 5. CDR3 amino acids: CAWSPTRGQPQHF. CDR3 in DNA: TGTGCCTGGAGTCCAACCAGGGGGCAGCCCCAGCATTTT.

This rearrangement joins TRBV9 to TRBJ1-2; 7 nucleotides agree with TRBD1. The CDR3 is made up of 14 amino acids. Germline V CDR1 and CDR2: SGDLS, YYNGEE. V dropped 3 bases and J dropped 1; count of bases not matched to a gene: 3. The CDR3 sequence: CASSGDSFNYGYTF. Here the CDR3 DNA reads TGTGCCAGCAGCGGGGACAGTTTTAACTATGGCTACACCTTC. The full variable domain, with the rest looked up from reference TRBV9 and TRBJ1-2, is DSGVTQTPKHLITATGQRVTLRCSPRSGDLSVYWYQQSLDQGLQFLIQYYNGEERAKGNILERFSAQQFPDLHSELNLSSLELGDSALYFCASSGDSFNYGYTFGSGTRLTVV.

This clone has more than one count but fewer than ten. This chain links TRBV6-6 with TRBJ2-7, with 10 bases that match TRBD1. CDR1 is MNHNY and CDR2 is SVGAGI in the germline V gene (reference sequence). V lost 5 bases and J lost 0; bases outside the gene matches: 13. CDR3 length: 18 residues. This CDR3 is CASSRTGGQGGSSYEQYF. In DNA form, the CDR3 reads TGTGCCAGCAGTCGAACCGGCGGACAGGGGGGAAGCTCCTACGAGCAGTACTTC.

This chain connects TRBV6-6 to TRBJ1-4; D possibly corresponds to TRBD1 (5 bases). The CDR3 totals 15 residues. Trimming stripped 0 bases from V and 11 bases from J, with 16 bases between. Germline V lookup: CDR1 MNHNY, CDR2 SVGAGI (reference sequence). The CDR3 nucleotides are TGTGCCAGCAGTTACTCGCCAGTAGGGACTTGGAAACTGTTTTTT. Translated: CASSYSPVGTWKLFF.

The chain uses TRBV7-2 and TRBJ1-3; D is perhaps TRBD1 (6 bases). The length of the CDR3 is 14 residues. Germline CDR1 SGHTA, CDR2 FQGNSA. Trimming removed 4 bases at V and 7 bases at J, with 14 bases between. The CDR3 region has the DNA TGTGCCAGCAGCTCCCATACAGGGCTCAACACCATATATTTT. Residues: CASSSHTGLNTIYF.

The V and J genes are TRBV3-1 (or the pseudogene TRBV3-2) and TRBJ2-7; 8 bases agree with TRBD1. The J segment lost 6 bases and the V segment lost 1 base, leaving 5 bases of the junction unmatched. CDR3 length: 14 residues. Germline V gene lookup returns CDR1 LGHDT and CDR2 YNNKEL (reference sequence). CDR3 protein: CASSQGVTGVEQYF. The CDR3, as DNA: TGTGCCAGCAGCCAAGGTGTGACAGGGGTCGAGCAGTACTTC.

This clone was observed once. The chain couples TRBV28 to TRBJ1-1; D is undetermined. From germline, CDR1 is MDHEN and CDR2 SYDVKM. The CDR3 runs 13 residues. The V gene lost 10 bases and the J gene lost 1 base, with 13 bases spanning the gap. The CDR3 spells CATAEVTNTEAFF. The CDR3 DNA reads as TGTGCCACCGCCGAGGTTACGAACACTGAAGCTTTCTTT.

This rearrangement joins TRBV30 to TRBJ1-2, with 8 bases fitting TRBD1. Germline values: CDR1 GTSNPN, CDR2 SVGIG (reference sequence). The CDR3 consists of 13 residues. The CDR3 bases are TGTGCGAAGATGGACAGGGCGAACTATGGCTACACCTTC. It yields the protein CAKMDRANYGYTF.

CDR3 in DNA: TGTGCCAGCAGCTGGGGGACAGCTAATGAAAAACTGTTTTTT. Translated, it gives CASSWGTANEKLFF. The chain recombines TRBV11-2 with TRBJ1-4; TRBD1 matches 7 bases. This CDR3 is built from 14 residues. Germline CDR1 and CDR2: SGHAT and FQNNGV. Trimming removed 4 bases from V and 3 bases from J; junction bases left unmatched: 2.